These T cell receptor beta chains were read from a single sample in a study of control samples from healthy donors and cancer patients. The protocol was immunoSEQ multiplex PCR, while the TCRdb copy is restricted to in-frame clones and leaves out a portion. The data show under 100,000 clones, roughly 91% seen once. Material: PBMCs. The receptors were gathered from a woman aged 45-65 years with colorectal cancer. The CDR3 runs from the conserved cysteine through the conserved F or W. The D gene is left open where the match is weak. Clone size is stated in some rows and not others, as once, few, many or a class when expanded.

TGTGCCAGTAGTATAGATCGCGGGGACTATGGCTACACCTTC CASSIDRGDYGYTF TRBV19 14 TRBJ1-2 - -
TGTGCCAGCAGCCAAGTTTTGGATCAGCCCCAGCATTTT CASSQVLDQPQHF TRBV3-1/TRBV3-2 13 TRBJ1-5 - -
TGCGCCAGCAGCCAAGATGTGGGCCCTCAGCCCCAGCATTTT CASSQDVGPQPQHF TRBV4-3 14 TRBJ1-5 - -
TGTGCCAGCAGCTCACCTAACTATGGCTACACCTTC CASSSPNYGYTF TRBV7-2 12 TRBJ1-2 - few
TGTGCCATCAGTCCCGGACGGGACGGGAACACTGAAGCTTTCTTT CAISPGRDGNTEAFF TRBV10-3 15 TRBJ1-1 - -
TGCAGCGTCTCCAAGAGGTTGGACACTGAAGCTTTCTTT CSVSKRLDTEAFF TRBV29-1 13 TRBJ1-1 - -
TGTGCCAGTAGTACCTTCCAGCGGGGGTTGCAAGAGACCCAGTACTTC CASSTFQRGLQETQYF TRBV19 16 TRBJ2-5 TRBD2 -
TGTGCCAGCAGTCTGACCGTGTATAGCAATCAGCCCCAGCATTTT CASSLTVYSNQPQHF TRBV27 15 TRBJ1-5 - -
TGTGCCAGCAGCAAAGGAAGCTGGACACCGAACACTGAAGCTTTCTTT CASSKGSWTPNTEAFF TRBV21-1 16 TRBJ1-1 - -
TGTGCCAGCAGCTTAACTCTTAGCTCTGGGGCCAACGTCCTGACTTTC CASSLTLSSGANVLTF TRBV7-3 16 TRBJ2-6 - -
TGCGCCAGCAGCCAAGAGTGGAGACAGGGGGACTGGGGCTACACCTTC CASSQEWRQGDWGYTF TRBV4-3 16 TRBJ1-2 TRBD1 -
TGTGCTAGTGGTTTGGGAGGACTCGCGCAGCCCCAGCATTTT CASGLGGLAQPQHF TRBV12-5 14 TRBJ1-5 - once
TGTGCCAGCAGCTTGGATCGGGAGACAGGGTCCGAGGGCAATCAGCCCCAGCATTTT CASSLDRETGSEGNQPQHF TRBV5-4 19 TRBJ1-5 TRBD1 -
TGTGCCAGAAGCCGAGCCTTTAATGAAAAACTGTTTTTT CARSRAFNEKLFF TRBV5-3 13 TRBJ1-4 - -
TGTGCCACCAGTGGGTTTGATGGCACAGATACGCAGTATTTT CATSGFDGTDTQYF TRBV24-1 14 TRBJ2-3 - once
TGTGCCAGCAGCTTAGCTGCGGTCAACTATGGCTACACCTTC CASSLAAVNYGYTF TRBV7-8 14 TRBJ1-2 - -
TGCAGTGCTAGTCCCCGGGGGGGAACAGATACGCAGTATTTT CSASPRGGTDTQYF TRBV20-1 14 TRBJ2-3 TRBD2 -